This entry concerns a single TCR beta chain. The antigen it binds to is not known. No much larger clone is present one base from it, and per-base qualities are unavailable. The CDR3, from cysteine to phenylalanine, totals 14 residues. The sequence is cut down to CDR3 DNA, 42 bases in frame from base 1. CDR1 and CDR2 are drawn from the germline V gene (reference sequence): MNHEY, SMNVEV. The germline V end is reduced by 6 bases and the J end by 3 bases; junction bases left unmatched: 5. This specimen belongs to a study of T cell responses to AZD1222 COVID-19 vaccine (dated by TCRdb to 2020 to 2023). Regarding the research as a whole: A total of 230 to 250 trial participants underwent TCR sequencing, of whom about 210 had received two doses of AZD1222 and around 26 had received two doses of the MenACWY control vaccine. Trial participants were enrolled into age subgroups of 18-55, 56-69 and 70-plus years, which contained roughly 150, 30 and 60 TCR-sequenced participants, respectively. Overall study outcomes, separate from this receptor: Conclusions about previously exposed vaccinees are limited because only 5 or 6 AZD1222 recipients were SARS-CoV-2 seropositive at baseline. The 56-69-year group was small, and its depth increase did not reach significance, likely because of low power. Participants were mostly white British and included more females than males, and it was suggested by the authors that clonal diversity may have been underestimated. Epitopes outside the regions mutated in the B.1.351 and B.1.1.7 variants were reportedly recognized by nearly half of the unique spike-specific TCRs. The whole spike protein was spanned by vaccine-associated CD4 TCRs, and dominant responses were seen in regions 160-218 and 743-854. No day 14 peak-response samples were available, so repertoires were characterized only after the peak T cell response. After two AZD1222 doses, spike-specific TCR breadth and depth were significantly higher than at day 0 and than in MenACWY recipients.

Interpreted using the paper, the time point label stands for: baseline before first vaccination. Taken with the paper, the label for treatment or condition translates to: meningococcal conjugate vaccine given as trial control. Vaccinee samples were obtained from the UK trials COV001 and COV002, which included a single-blind randomized controlled phase 2/3 trial of AZD1222 (ChAdOx1 nCoV-19) in healthy adults. For TCRbeta chain sequencing, PBMC samples from trial participants were taken at day 0 and at day 28 after the second dose. The CDR3 regions of human TCRbeta chains were analyzed by immunosequencing. The published analysis was carried out like this. TCRs in the repertoires were matched against a reference library of SARS-CoV-2-specific TCRs that had been generated with the MIRA antigen-specificity platform. Breadth meant the fraction of unique TCRs that were SARS-CoV-2-associated, whereas depth meant the fraction of total T cells that were SARS-CoV-2-associated. Using the MIRA data, each spike-specific TCR was mapped to the spike region that the TCR reacts to and placed in a CD4 or CD8 class. Log10-transformed breadth and depth values were compared by one-way ANOVA with Sidak's multiple comparisons tests. In TCRdb, the immuneACCESS table is reduced to in-frame sequences with V and J assigned. These tables do not hold every clone; where another copy was compared, an unresolved V gene accounts for under half, and the others remain unexplained. V and J calls and clone size are as listed in that table; D and trimming were resolved from the DNA. The sample contains some 99,000 clones, approximately 91% of them found a single time. About 13% of the sample belongs to the ten largest clones.

The sequencing used peripheral blood, collected on day 0 of MenACWY control vaccination. The receptor chain draws on TRBV27 and TRBJ1-5, with 7 bases matching TRBD1. The sequence derives from an adult in good health. The CDR3: CASRGGQPNQPQHF. Here is the DNA: TGTGCCAGCAGGGGGGGACAGCCCAATCAGCCCCAGCATTTT.